This TCR beta chain was identified in a study of CD8+ T cells in alopecia areata. For the study at large: The tofacitinib course ran for 6 to 18 months and was followed by 6 months off drug.

The CDR3 is 14 amino acids. The V end lost 5 bases, the J end lost 2 bases, and 15 bases lay between the germline ends. CDR1 is SQVTM and CDR2 is ANQGSEA in the germline V gene. Note on this clone: Its antigen is unidentified.

Study-wide findings and caveats: Sequence data from scalp samples additionally include resident alphabeta T cells of normal skin.

Extraction of RNA preceded its reverse transcription into cDNA, which served as the sequencing template. Some clones are missing from TCRdb's copy, which holds only in-frame ones; the method was immunoSEQ multiplex PCR. Here the sample spans 90,000 to 100,000 clones, approximately 42% being singletons. Material for sequencing was CD4+ T cells sorted from blood. The sequence was obtained from a human donor with alopecia areata. This chain connects TRBV29-1 to TRBJ1-2; possible D gene TRBD1, 6 bases. CDR3 amino acids: CSVMDRAINYGYTF. The CDR3 DNA reads as TGCAGCGTTATGGACAGAGCGATAAACTATGGCTACACCTTC.